This T cell receptor beta chain was observed in a study of T cells in Graves' hyperthyroidism and ophthalmopathy. At the level of the study: The authors collected peripheral blood at initial diagnosis, before any treatment.

Germline V gene sequence: CDR1 LNHDA, CDR2 SQIVND (reference sequence). Trimming stripped 0 bases from V and 7 bases from J, with 10 bases between. The CDR3 is made up of 14 amino acids. Amplification targeted TCR beta CDR3 regions from RNA transcripts. The HTBI primer set served for first-round RT-PCR of the TCR CDR3. From the multiplex PCR reads, TCRdb called clonotypes with MiXCR, one entry per CDR3 protein. Of 300,000 to 400,000 distinct CDR3 sequences in the sample, more than 11% were seen once. An absence of ophthalmopathy progression within 18 months meant stable Graves' hyperthyroidism. The patients, who ranged from 18 to 65 in age, presented with newly diagnosed hyperthyroidism lasting under 2 months. On this clonotype itself: Its antigen is currently unknown.

Overall study results and limits: Ophthalmopathy got predicted by the model a median about 6.7 months before its onset.

Source material: blood. The TCR comes from a woman under 40 with Graves' hyperthyroidism. The chain employs TRBV19 and TRBJ2-1; a weak D match, TRBD1 (5 bases). The CDR3 protein is CASSIDRTGNEQFF. In nucleotides, the CDR3 is TGTGCCAGTAGTATAGATCGTACAGGTAATGAGCAGTTCTTC.